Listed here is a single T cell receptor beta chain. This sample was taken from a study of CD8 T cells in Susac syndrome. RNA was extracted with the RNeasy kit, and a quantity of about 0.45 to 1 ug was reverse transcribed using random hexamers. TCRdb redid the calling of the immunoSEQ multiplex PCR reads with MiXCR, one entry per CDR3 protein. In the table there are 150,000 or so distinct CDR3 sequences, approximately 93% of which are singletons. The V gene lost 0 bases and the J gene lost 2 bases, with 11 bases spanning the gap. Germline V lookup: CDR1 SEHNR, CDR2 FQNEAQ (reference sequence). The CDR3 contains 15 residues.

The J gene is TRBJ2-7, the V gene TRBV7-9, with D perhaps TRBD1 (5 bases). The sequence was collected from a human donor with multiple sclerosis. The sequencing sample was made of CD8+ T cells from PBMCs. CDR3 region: CASSLAGRAPYEQYF. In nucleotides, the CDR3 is TGTGCCAGCAGCTTAGCTGGCAGGGCGCCCTACGAGCAGTACTTC.